Below are 13 T cell receptor beta chains sequenced from a single sample in a study of vaccination and CD4 T cells after COVID-19. Sequence data for DNA of cultured CD4+ T cells were generated by the Oncomine TCR Beta short-read assay. TCRdb redid the calling of the PCR reads with MiXCR, one entry per CDR3 protein. The table has roughly 20,000 distinct CDR3 sequences, roughly two fifths seen once. No cognate antigen is known for these TCRs. As to treatment: approximately nine-day PBMC culture with coronavirus spike peptide pools or control peptides (ViraFEST assay). Material: CD4+ T cells from blood, cultured in vitro, obtained before SARS-CoV-2 vaccination. The source is a human donor who had recovered from COVID-19.

The chain combines TRBV24-1 with TRBJ2-3, with 8 bases aligning to TRBD1. Germline trimming cut 4 bases from V and 1 base from J; bases unmatched to any gene: 0. The CDR3 loop spans 14 amino acids. Germline CDR1 reads KGHDR; CDR2 reads SFDVKD. The CDR3 coding sequence is TGTGCCACCAGTGAGACAGGGGGCACAGATACGCAGTATTTT. Translation gives CATSETGGTDTQYF.

This chain links TRBV24-1 with TRBJ2-1; maybe TRBD2 (6 bases). V lost 7 bases and J 9 bases, leaving 15 bases between the germline ends. The V gene's germline CDR1 is KGHDR and CDR2 SFDVKD. This CDR3 region has 13 residues. Here the CDR3 DNA reads TGTGCCACCAGCGACCCCCGGGGGACTGAGCAGTTCTTC. Translating it yields CATSDPRGTEQFF.

V gene TRBV7-2 combines with J gene TRBJ2-7, with D perhaps assigned TRBD1 or TRBD2 (6 bases each). Germline V gene sequence: CDR1 SGHTA, CDR2 FQGNSA. Between the trimmed V and J ends, which lost 5 bases and 2 bases, there was a span of 13 bases. The CDR3 extends over 14 amino acids. CDR3 nucleotide sequence: TGTGCCAGCAGCCGGAGGGGGAACCCCTACGAGCAGTACTTC. Residues: CASSRRGNPYEQYF.

This clonotype has more than one count but fewer than ten. The chain joins TRBV6-2 or TRBV6-3 to TRBJ2-6; D not certain. The CDR3 runs to 14 residues. V shed 4 bases and J shed 2 bases, with 6 bases lying between them. Germline CDR1 and CDR2: MNHEY and SVGEGT. In DNA, the CDR3 is TGTGCCAGCAGTTGGGGTACTGGGGCCAACGTCCTGACTTTC. This encodes CASSWGTGANVLTF.

In this sample, this clonotype turned up once. The DNA for the CDR3 is TGCAGTGCTAGGCTTATAACTAGCGCCCTTAACACCAATGAGCAGTTCTTC. The encoded protein is CSARLITSALNTNEQFF. The chain joins TRBV20-1 to TRBJ2-1; 7 bases are a match to TRBD2. This CDR3 has 17 amino acids. Per the germline V gene, CDR1 is DFQATT and CDR2 is SNEGSKA (reference sequence). Losses at the gene ends were 3 bases for V and 6 bases for J; bases not matched to a gene: 17.

The table lists this clonotype with a few counts. The chain uses TRBV20-1 and TRBJ2-5, with D unresolved. V was trimmed by 3 bases and J by 0 bases, leaving 2 bases between them. The CDR3 loop spans 11 amino acids. Germline-derived CDR1 and CDR2 are DFQATT and SNEGSKA (reference sequence). CDR3 sequence reads: CSASNQETQYF. The DNA of the CDR3 is TGCAGTGCTAGCAACCAAGAGACCCAGTACTTC.

The V gene is TRBV7-6, the J gene TRBJ2-3; D gene ambiguous. Trimming pared 1 base from V and 3 bases from J, leaving 5 bases between. Germline lookup yields CDR1 SGHVS and CDR2 FNYEAQ. The CDR3 runs 13 residues. For the CDR3, the DNA is TGTGCCAGCAGCTTAGGAGAGACAGATACGCAGTATTTT. This gives the protein CASSLGETDTQYF.

This sequence joins TRBV18 and TRBJ1-2; tentative D call: TRBD1 (5 bases). This CDR3 has 16 amino acids. Germline lookup yields CDR1 KGHSH and CDR2 LQKENI. Trimming cost V 2 bases and J 8 bases, with 21 bases left between them. The DNA for the CDR3 is TGTGCCAGCTCACCAGTGAGAACCCCAGGGTCAGGGGGCTACACCTTC. Translated: CASSPVRTPGSGGYTF.

The chain employs TRBV6-1 and TRBJ2-1, with TRBD1 as a possible D gene (5 bases). This CDR3 contains 15 residues. Trimming shortened V by 4 bases and J by 0 bases, and 10 bases separated the two germline ends. Germline CDR1 is MNHNS and CDR2 is SASEGT. The CDR3 loop reads CASSGGYSSYNEQFF. The CDR3 coding sequence is TGTGCCAGCAGTGGGGGCTATAGCTCCTACAATGAGCAGTTCTTC.

This sequence joins TRBV6-2 or TRBV6-3 and TRBJ1-1; D is possibly TRBD1 (5 bases). Trimming left V 6 bases short and J 6 bases short, with 14 bases between. The CDR3 loop spans 13 amino acids. Germline V gives CDR1 MNHEY, CDR2 SVGEGT. The CDR3 region has the DNA TGTGCCAGCAGCCCGGGGCGGGCCTCTGAAGCTTTCTTT. As protein: CASSPGRASEAFF.

This clonotype was detected a few times. The chain is built from TRBV7-2 and TRBJ2-2, with TRBD2 matching over 8 bases. The ends lost 5 bases at V and 4 bases at J; junction bases unmatched: 12. The CDR3 consists of 17 residues. Per germline, CDR1 SGHTA and CDR2 FQGNSA. This chain's CDR3 is CASSPAFGGAVTGELFF. The CDR3 DNA is TGTGCCAGCAGCCCCGCATTCGGGGGGGCGGTCACCGGGGAGCTGTTTTTT.

This chain links TRBV24-1 with TRBJ2-3; no firm D call. V dropped 4 bases and J dropped 2 bases, with 6 bases sitting between them. Germline-derived CDR1 and CDR2 are KGHDR and SFDVKD. This CDR3 comprises 13 residues. The CDR3 DNA reads TGTGCCACCAGTGACGGGTACACAGATACGCAGTATTTT. Its translation is CATSDGYTDTQYF.

With regard to this clonotype: One end of the junction varies from germline; a read error may be responsible. The chain links TRBV27 to TRBJ2-2, with D perhaps matching TRBD2 (6 bases). The CDR3 spans 14 residues. Germline loops: CDR1 MNHEY, CDR2 SMNVEV (reference sequence). Here the CDR3 reads CASSFRTNTGKLFF. The CDR3 DNA is TGTGCCAGCAGTTTCAGGACTAACACCGGGAAGCTGTTTTTT.